This TCR beta chain was profiled in a study of blood T cell repertoires in COVID-19. This clone was seen just once. Some clones are missing from TCRdb's copy, which holds only in-frame ones; the method was immunoSEQ multiplex PCR. This table has some 210,000 clones, about 91% appearing once. V shed 7 bases and J 7 bases; nucleotides not matched to a gene: 21. Germline V gene sequence: CDR1 MDHEN, CDR2 SYDVKM. The CDR3 sequence is 19 residues long. This receptor was taken from a man aged 25-45 years with acute or convalescent COVID-19. The J gene is TRBJ2-1, the V gene TRBV28; 11 nucleotides line up with TRBD2. What was sequenced was peripheral blood. CDR3 region: CASNAPHSGRAGSSNEQFF. In DNA, the CDR3 is TGTGCCAGCAATGCCCCCCATAGCGGGAGGGCCGGTAGTTCGAATGAGCAGTTCTTC.